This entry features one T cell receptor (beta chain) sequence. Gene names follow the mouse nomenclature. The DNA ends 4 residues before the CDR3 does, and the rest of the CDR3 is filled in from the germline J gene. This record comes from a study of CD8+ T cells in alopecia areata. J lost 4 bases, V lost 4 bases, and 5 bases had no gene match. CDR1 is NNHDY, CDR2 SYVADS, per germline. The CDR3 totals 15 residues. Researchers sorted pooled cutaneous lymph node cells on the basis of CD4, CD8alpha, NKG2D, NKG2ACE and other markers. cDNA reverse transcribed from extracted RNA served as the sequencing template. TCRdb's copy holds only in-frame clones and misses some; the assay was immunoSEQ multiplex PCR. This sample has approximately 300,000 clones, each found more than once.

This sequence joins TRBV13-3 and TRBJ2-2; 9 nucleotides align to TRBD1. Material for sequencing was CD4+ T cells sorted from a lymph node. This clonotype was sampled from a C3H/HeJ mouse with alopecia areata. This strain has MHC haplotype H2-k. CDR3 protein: CASSLQGAGTGQLYF. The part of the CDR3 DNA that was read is TGTGCCAGCAGTTTACAGGGGGCTGGCACCGGG.